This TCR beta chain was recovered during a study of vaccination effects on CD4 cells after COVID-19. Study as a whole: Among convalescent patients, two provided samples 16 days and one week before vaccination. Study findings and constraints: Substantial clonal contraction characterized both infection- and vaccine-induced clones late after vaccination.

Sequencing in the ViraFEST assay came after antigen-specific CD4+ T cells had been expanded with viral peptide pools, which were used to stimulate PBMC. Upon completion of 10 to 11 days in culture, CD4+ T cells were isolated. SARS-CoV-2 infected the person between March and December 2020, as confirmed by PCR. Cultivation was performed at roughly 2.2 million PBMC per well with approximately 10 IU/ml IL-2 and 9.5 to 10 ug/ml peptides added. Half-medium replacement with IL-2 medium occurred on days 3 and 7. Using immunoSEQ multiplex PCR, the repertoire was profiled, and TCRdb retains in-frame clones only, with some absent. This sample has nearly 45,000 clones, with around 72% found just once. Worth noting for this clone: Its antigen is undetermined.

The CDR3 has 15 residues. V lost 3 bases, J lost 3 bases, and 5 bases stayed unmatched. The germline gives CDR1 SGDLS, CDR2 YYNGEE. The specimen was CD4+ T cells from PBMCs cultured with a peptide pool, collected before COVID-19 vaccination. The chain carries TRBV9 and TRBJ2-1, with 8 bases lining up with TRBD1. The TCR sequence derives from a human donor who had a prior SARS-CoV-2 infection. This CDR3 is CASSAGTGSYNEQFF. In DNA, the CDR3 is TGTGCCAGCAGCGCGGGGACAGGTAGCTACAATGAGCAGTTCTTC.